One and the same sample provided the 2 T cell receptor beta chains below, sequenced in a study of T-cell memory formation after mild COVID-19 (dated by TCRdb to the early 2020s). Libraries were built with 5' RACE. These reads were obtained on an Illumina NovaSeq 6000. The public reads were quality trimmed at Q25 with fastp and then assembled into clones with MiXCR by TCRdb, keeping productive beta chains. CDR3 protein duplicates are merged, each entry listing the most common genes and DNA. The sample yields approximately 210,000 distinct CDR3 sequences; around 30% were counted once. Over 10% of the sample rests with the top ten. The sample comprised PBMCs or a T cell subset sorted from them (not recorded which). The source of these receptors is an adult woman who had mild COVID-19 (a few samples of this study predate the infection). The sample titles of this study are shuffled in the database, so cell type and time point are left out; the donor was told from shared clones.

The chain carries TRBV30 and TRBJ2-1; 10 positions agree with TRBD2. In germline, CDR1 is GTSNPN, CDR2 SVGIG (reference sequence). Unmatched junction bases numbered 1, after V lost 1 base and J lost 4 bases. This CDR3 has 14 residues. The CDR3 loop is CAWSASGGYNEQFF. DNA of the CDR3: TGTGCCTGGAGTGCTAGCGGGGGATACAATGAGCAGTTCTTC. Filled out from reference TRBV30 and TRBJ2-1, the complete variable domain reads SQTIHQWPATLVQPVGSPLSLECTVEGTSNPNLYWYRQAAGRGLQLLFYSVGIGQISSEVPQNLSASRPQDRQFILSSKKLLLSDSGFYLCAWSASGGYNEQFFGPGTRLTVL.

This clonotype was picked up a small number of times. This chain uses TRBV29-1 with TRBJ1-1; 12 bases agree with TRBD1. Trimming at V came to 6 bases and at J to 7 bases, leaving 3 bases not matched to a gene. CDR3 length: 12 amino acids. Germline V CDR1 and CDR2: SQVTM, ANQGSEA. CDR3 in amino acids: CSVGTGGIEAFF. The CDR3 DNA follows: TGCAGCGTCGGGACAGGGGGCATTGAAGCTTTCTTT.